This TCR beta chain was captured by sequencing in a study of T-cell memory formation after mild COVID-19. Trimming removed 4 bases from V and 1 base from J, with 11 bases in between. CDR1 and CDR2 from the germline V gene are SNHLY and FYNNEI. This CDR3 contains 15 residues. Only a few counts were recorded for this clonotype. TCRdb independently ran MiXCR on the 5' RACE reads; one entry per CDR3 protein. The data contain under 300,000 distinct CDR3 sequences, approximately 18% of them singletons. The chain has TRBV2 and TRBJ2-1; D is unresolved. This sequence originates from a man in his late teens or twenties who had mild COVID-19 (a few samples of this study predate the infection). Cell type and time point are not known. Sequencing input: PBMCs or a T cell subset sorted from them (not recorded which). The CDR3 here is CASSVARNSYNEQFF. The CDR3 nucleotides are TGTGCCAGCAGTGTGGCACGGAATTCCTACAATGAGCAGTTCTTC.